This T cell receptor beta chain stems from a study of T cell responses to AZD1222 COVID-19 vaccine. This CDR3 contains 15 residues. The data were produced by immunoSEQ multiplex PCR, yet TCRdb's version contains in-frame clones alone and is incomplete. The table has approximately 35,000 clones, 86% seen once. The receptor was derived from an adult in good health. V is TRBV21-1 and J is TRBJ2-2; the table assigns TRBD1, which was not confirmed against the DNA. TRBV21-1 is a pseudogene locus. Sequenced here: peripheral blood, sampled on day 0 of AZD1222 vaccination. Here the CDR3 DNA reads TGTGCCAGCAGCAAAAGGCAGGGGGCCACCGGGGAGCTGTTTTTT. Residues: CASSKRQGATGELFF.